In this sample, the clone carrying this TCR beta chain turned up a few times. This sample stems from a study of regulatory T cells in long-lasting Graves disease. Germline loops: CDR1 SQVTM, CDR2 ANQGSEA. The junction had 14 bases not matched to a gene; V was cut back by 6 bases and J by 6 bases. The CDR3 runs to 14 residues. Time point defined: persistent/refractory GD, antithyroid drugs over 5 years with positive TRAb. Extracted RNA from PBMCs served as the source of the TCR library. Arm-PCR of CDR3 regions with iRepertoire HTBI primers generated TCR beta libraries. One entry per CDR3 protein results from TCRdb running MiXCR on the multiplex PCR reads. Of under 450,000 distinct CDR3 sequences listed, about 20% are singletons.

This sequence originates from a female donor with Graves disease. The material was peripheral blood mononuclear cells (PBMCs), obtained when the disease was refractory, from a patient treated with antithyroid drugs. The chain links TRBV29-1 to TRBJ2-7; 7 bases are a match to TRBD1. The DNA of the CDR3 is TGCAGCGTCGCCGGGACAGACTATTACCGCGAGCAGTACTTC. It encodes CSVAGTDYYREQYF.